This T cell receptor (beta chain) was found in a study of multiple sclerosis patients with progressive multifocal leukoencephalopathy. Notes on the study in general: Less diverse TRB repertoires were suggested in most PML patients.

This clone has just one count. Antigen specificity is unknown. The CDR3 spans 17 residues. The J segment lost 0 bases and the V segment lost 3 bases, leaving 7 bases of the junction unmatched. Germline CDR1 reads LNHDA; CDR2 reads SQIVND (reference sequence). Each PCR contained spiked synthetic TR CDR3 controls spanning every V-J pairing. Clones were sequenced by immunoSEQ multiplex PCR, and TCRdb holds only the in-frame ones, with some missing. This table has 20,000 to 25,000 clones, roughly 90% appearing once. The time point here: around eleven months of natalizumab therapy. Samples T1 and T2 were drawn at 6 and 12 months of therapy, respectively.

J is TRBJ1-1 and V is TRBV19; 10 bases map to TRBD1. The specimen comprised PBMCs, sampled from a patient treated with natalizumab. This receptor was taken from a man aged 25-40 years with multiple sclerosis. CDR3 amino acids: CASSITDRGLLNTEAFF. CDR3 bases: TGTGCCAGTAGTATCACTGACAGGGGGCTTTTGAACACTGAAGCTTTCTTT.